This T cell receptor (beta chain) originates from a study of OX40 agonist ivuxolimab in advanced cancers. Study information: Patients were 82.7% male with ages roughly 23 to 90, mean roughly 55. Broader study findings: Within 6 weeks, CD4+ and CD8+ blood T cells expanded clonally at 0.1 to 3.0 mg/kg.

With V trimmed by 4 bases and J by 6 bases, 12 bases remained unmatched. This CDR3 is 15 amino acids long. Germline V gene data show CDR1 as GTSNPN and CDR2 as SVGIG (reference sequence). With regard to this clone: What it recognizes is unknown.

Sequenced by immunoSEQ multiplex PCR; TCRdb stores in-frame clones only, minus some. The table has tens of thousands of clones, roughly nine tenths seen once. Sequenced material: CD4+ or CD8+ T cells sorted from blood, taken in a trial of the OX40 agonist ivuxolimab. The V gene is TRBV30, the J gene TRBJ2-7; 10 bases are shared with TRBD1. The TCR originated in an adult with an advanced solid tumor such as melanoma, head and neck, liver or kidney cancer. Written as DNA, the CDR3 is TGTGCCTGGACCGCCCGAGCGGGACAGGGGCCCGAGCAGTACTTC. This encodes CAWTARAGQGPEQYF.